The clone carrying this T cell receptor beta chain was detected a few times. What it binds is unknown. These data belong to a study of blood T cells in healthy people across ages. Germline V lookup: CDR1 WSHSY, CDR2 SAAADI. The CDR3 has 14 amino acids. V shed 5 bases and J 5 bases; nucleotides not matched to a gene: 8. Study outcomes and limitations: Nothing was known about donor CMV status, and this possibly confounded expanded clonotype changes.

A sample-barcoded 5' primer and a J-beta primer mix were used in a second PCR of about 6 to 11 cycles. TCRdb reanalysed the 5' RACE reads using MiXCR and keeps one entry per CDR3 protein. The top ten hold 7% to 9% of the sample, which has around 1.7 million distinct CDR3 sequences, roughly 27% seen once. The clonotype originates from a woman aged 30 to 39 in good health. The sequencing sample was made of blood. V usage is TRBV10-2 and J usage is TRBJ2-5, with 7 bases fitting TRBD2. CDR3 in amino acids: CASSTTGLGETQYF. In nucleotides, the CDR3 is TGCGCCAGCAGTACTACCGGACTAGGGGAGACCCAGTACTTC.